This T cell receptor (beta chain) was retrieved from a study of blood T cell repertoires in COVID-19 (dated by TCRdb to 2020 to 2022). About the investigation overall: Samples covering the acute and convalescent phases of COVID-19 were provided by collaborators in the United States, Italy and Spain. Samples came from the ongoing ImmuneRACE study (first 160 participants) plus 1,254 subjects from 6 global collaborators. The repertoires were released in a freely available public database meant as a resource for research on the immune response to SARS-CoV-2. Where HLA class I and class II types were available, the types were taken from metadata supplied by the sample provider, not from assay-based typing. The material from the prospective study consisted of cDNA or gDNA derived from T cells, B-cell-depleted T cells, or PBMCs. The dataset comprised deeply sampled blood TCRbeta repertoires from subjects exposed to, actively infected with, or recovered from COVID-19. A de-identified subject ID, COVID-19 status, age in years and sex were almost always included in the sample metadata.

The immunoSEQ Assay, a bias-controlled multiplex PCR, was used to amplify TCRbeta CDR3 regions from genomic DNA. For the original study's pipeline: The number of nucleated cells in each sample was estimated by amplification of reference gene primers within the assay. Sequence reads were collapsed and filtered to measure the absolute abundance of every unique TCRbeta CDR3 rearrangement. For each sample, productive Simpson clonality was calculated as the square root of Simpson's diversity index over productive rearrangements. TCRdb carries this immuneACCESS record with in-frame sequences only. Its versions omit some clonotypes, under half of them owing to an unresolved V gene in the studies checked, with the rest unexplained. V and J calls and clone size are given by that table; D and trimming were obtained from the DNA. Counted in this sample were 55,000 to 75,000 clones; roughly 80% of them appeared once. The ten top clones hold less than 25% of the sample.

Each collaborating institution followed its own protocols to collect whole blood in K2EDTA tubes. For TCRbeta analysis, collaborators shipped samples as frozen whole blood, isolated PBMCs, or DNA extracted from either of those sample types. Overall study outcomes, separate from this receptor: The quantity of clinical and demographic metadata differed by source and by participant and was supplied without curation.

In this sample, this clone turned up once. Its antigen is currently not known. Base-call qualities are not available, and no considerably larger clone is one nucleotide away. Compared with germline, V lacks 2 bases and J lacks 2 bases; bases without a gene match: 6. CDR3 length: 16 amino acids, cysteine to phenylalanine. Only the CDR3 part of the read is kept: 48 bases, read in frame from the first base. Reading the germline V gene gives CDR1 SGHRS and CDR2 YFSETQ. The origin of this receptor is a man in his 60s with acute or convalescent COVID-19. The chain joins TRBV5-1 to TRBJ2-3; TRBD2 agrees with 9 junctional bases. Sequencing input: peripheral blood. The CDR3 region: CASSFGLAGFTDTQYF. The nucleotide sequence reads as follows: TGCGCCAGCAGCTTCGGGCTAGCGGGGTTCACAGATACGCAGTATTTT.